The T cell receptor beta chain under discussion was sequenced for a study of CD8+CD57+ T cells in acquired aplastic anemia. Findings of the study overall: Patients did not significantly differ from controls in CD8+ Simpson's diversity.

With respect to this clonotype: The antigen remains undetermined.

Those patients picked for sequencing had displayed CD8+CD57+ cell expansion on flow cytometry. The patients, all of them, had severe acquired aplastic anemia. Prior therapy had not been administered to any patient at the time of blood sampling. Genomic DNA acted as the template from which TCR beta VDJ combination and CDR3 sequence profiling were carried out. TCRdb independently ran MiXCR on the reads; one entry per CDR3 protein. Here the sample spans about 160,000 distinct CDR3 sequences, about 64% being singletons. V was trimmed by 4 bases and J by 5 bases, leaving 17 bases between them. Germline V gene data show CDR1 as KGHDR and CDR2 as SFDVKD. The CDR3 is 16 residues long.

The TCR comes from a human donor with aplastic anemia. Sequencing input: sorted CD4+, CD8+, or CD8+CD57+ T cells (not recorded which) from PBMCs. The J gene is TRBJ2-1, the V gene TRBV24-1; D ambiguous. The CDR3 bases are TGTGCCACCAGTGAGCCGCGAGGCGCGACCCACAATGAGCAGTTCTTC. Translated, it gives CATSEPRGATHNEQFF.